This T cell receptor beta chain is from a study of blood T cell repertoires in COVID-19. Generated by immunoSEQ multiplex PCR, the TCRdb table keeps only in-frame clones and is missing some. The table records about 76,000 clones, less than 90% of them present only once. This clone was recorded a few times. The V gene's germline CDR1 is SGHKS and CDR2 YYEKEE (reference sequence). The CDR3 length is 16 residues. The germline V and J ends were trimmed by 4 bases and 0 bases, with 15 bases remaining between them. The chain joins TRBV5-5 to TRBJ2-3; the D gene is possibly TRBD2 (6 bases). This sequence was found in a human donor in a cohort sampled during active COVID-19. Sequencing was performed on peripheral blood. The CDR3 DNA sequence: TGTGCCAGCAGCCCATCGCCAGGGACTAGCACAGATACGCAGTATTTT. The encoded protein is CASSPSPGTSTDTQYF.